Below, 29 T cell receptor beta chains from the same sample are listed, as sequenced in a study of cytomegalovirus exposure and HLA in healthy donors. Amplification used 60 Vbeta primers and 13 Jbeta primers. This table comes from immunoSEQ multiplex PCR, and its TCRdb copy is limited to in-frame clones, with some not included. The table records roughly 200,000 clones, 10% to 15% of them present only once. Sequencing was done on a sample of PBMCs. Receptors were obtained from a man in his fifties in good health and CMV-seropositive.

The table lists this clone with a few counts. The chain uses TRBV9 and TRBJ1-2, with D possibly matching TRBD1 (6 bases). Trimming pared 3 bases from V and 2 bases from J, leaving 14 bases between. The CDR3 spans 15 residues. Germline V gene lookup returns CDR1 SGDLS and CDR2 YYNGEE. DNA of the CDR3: TGTGCCAGCAGCGAGAGAGTACAGGGAAACTATGGCTACACCTTC. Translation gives CASSERVQGNYGYTF.

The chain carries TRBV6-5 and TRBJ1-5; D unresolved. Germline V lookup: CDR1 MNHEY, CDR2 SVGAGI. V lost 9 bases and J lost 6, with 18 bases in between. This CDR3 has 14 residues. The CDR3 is CASAARGGGQPQHF. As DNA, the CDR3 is TGTGCCAGTGCGGCCCGGGGAGGCGGTCAGCCCCAGCATTTT.

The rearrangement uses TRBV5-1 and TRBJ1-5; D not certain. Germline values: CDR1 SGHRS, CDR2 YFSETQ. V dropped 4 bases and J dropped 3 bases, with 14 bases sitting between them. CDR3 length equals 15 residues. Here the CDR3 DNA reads TGCGCCAGCAGCCCTCACTACGGGTACAATCAGCCCCAGCATTTT. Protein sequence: CASSPHYGYNQPQHF.

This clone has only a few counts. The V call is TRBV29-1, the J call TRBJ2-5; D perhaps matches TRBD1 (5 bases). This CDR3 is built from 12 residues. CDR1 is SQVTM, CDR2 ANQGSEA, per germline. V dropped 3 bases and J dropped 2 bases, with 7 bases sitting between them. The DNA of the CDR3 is TGCAGCGTTGAGAGACAGCAAGAGACCCAGTACTTC. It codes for CSVERQQETQYF.

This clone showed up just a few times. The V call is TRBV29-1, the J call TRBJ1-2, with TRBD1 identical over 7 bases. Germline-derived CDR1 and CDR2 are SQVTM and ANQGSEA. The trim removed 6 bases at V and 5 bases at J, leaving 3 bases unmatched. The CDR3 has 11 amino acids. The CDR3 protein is CSVSTGYGYTF. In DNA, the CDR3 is TGCAGCGTATCGACAGGGTATGGCTACACCTTC.

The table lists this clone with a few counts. The chain's CDR3 is CASRTPTGGGGYTF. As DNA, the CDR3 is TGTGCCAGCAGGACCCCCACAGGGGGCGGTGGCTACACCTTC. J is TRBJ1-2 and V is TRBV25-1, with TRBD1 identical over 9 bases. The V gene end was trimmed by 6 bases and the J gene end by 7 bases; junction bases not matched to a gene: 9. The CDR3 sequence is 14 residues long. CDR1 is MGHDK and CDR2 is SYGVNS in the germline V gene.

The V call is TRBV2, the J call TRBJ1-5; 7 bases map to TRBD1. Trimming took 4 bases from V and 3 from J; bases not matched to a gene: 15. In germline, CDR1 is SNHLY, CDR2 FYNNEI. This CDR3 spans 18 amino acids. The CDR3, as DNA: TGTGCCAGCAGTGGACGCTCACGCGGGACAGCGAACAATCAGCCCCAGCATTTT. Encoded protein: CASSGRSRGTANNQPQHF.

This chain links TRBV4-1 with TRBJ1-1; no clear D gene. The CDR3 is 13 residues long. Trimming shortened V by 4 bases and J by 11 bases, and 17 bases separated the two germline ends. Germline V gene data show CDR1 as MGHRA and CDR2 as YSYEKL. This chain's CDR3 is CASSPNGPSEAFF. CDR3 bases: TGCGCCAGCAGCCCAAATGGTCCCTCCGAGGCTTTCTTT.

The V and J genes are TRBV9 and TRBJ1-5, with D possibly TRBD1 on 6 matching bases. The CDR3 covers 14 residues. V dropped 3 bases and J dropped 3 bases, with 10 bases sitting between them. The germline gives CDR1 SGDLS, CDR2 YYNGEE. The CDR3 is CASSETGLNQPQHF. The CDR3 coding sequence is TGTGCCAGCAGCGAGACAGGTCTCAATCAGCCCCAGCATTTT. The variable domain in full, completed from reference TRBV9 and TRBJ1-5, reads DSGVTQTPKHLITATGQRVTLRCSPRSGDLSVYWYQQSLDQGLQFLIQYYNGEERAKGNILERFSAQQFPDLHSELNLSSLELGDSALYFCASSETGLNQPQHFGDGTRLSIL.

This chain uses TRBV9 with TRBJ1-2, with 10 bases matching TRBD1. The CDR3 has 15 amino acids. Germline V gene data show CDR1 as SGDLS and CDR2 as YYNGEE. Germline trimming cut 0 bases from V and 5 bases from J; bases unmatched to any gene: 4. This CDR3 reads CASSVETGGRYGYTF. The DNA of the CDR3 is TGTGCCAGCAGCGTAGAGACAGGGGGCAGGTATGGCTACACCTTC.

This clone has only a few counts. The CDR3 DNA is TGTGCCAGCAGCTTAGTGCCTAGCGGGGCGGCAGATACGCAGTATTTT. Residues: CASSLVPSGAADTQYF. The chain couples TRBV7-3 to TRBJ2-3; 9 nucleotides line up with TRBD2. CDR3 length: 16 amino acids. Germline trimming cut 2 bases from V and 4 bases from J; bases unmatched to any gene: 7. Looked up from germline, CDR1 is SGHTA and CDR2 is FQGTGA.

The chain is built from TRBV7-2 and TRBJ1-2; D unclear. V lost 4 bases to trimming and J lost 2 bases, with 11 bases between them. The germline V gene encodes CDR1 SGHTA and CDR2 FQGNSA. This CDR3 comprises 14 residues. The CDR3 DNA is TGTGCCAGCAGCTCCGGCCGGGGAAACTATGGCTACACCTTC. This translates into CASSSGRGNYGYTF.

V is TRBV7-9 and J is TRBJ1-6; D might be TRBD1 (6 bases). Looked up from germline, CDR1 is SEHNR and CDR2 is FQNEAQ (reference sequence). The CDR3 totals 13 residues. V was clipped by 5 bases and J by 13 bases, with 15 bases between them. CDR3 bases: TGTGCCAGCAGCACGGAATCAGGGGACCCCCTCCACTTT. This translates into CASSTESGDPLHF.

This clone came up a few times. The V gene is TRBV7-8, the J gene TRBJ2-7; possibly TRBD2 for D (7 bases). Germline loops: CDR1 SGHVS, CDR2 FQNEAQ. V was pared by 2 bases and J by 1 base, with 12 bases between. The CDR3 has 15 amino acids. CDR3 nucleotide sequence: TGTGCCAGCAGCTTACTGGGGGGGGCATCCTACGAGCAGTACGTC. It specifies CASSLLGGASYEQYV.

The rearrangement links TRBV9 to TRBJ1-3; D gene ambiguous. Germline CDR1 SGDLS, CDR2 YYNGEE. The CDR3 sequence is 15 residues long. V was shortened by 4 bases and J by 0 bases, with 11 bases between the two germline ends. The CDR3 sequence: CASSPRHSSGNTIYF. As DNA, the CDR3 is TGTGCCAGCAGCCCGCGGCATAGCTCTGGAAACACCATATATTTT.

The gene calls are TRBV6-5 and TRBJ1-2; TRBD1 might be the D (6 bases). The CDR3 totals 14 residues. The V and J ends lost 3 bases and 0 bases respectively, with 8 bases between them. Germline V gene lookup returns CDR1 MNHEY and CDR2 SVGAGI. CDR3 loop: CASSYGQTNYGYTF. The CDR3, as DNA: TGTGCCAGCAGTTATGGACAGACTAACTATGGCTACACCTTC.

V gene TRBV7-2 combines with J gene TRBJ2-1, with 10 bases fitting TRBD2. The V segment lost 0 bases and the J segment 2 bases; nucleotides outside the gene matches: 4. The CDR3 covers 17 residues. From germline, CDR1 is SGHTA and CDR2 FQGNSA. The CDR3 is CASSLATSGRAYNEQFF. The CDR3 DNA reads TGTGCCAGCAGCTTAGCGACTAGCGGGCGAGCCTACAATGAGCAGTTCTTC. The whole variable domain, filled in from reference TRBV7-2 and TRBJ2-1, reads GAGVSQSPSNKVTEKGKDVELRCDPISGHTALYWYRQSLGQGLEFLIYFQGNSAPDKSGLPSDRFSAERTGGSVSTLTIQRTQQEDSAVYLCASSLATSGRAYNEQFFGPGTRLTVL.

CDR3 amino acids: CASSGQGGDTGELFF. In DNA form, the CDR3 reads TGTGCCAGCAGTGGGCAGGGTGGCGACACCGGGGAGCTGTTTTTT. The rearrangement uses TRBV6-1 and TRBJ2-2; D possibly corresponds to TRBD1 (5 bases). From germline, CDR1 is MNHNS and CDR2 SASEGT. CDR3 length equals 15 residues. V was shortened by 4 bases and J by 3 bases, with 12 bases between the two germline ends.

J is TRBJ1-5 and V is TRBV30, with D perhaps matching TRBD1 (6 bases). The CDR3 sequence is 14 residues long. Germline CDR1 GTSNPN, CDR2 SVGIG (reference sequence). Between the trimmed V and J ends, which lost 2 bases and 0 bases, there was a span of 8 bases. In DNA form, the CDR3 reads TGTGCCTGGAGTTGGACAGATAGCAATCAGCCCCAGCATTTT. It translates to CAWSWTDSNQPQHF.

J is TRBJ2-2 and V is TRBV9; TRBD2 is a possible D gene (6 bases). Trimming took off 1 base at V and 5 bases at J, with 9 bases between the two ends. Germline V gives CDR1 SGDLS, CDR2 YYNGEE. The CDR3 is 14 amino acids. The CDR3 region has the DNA TGTGCCAGCAGCGTAACGGGGGAAACCGGGGAGCTGTTTTTT. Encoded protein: CASSVTGETGELFF.

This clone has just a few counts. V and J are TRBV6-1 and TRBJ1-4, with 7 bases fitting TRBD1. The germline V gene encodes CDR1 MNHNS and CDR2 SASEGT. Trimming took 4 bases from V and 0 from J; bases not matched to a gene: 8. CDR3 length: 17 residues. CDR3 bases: TGTGCCAGCAGTGCCGGACAGGCCCTTGCAACTAATGAAAAACTGTTTTTT. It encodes CASSAGQALATNEKLFF.

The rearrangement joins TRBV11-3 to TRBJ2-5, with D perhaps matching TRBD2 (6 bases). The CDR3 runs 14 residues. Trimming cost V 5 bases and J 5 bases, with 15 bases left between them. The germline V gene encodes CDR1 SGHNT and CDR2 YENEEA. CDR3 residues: CASSPDDGGETQYF. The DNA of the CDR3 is TGTGCCAGCAGCCCTGATGATGGAGGGGAGACCCAGTACTTC.

CDR3 loop: CASSQELQASYEQYV. CDR3 coding DNA: TGCGCCAGCAGCCAAGAATTACAGGCCTCCTACGAGCAGTACGTC. This chain connects TRBV4-1 to TRBJ2-7, with D perhaps TRBD1 (5 bases). Germline V gives CDR1 MGHRA, CDR2 YSYEKL. The V end lost 0 bases, the J end lost 0 bases, and 9 bases lay between the germline ends. This CDR3 region has 15 residues.

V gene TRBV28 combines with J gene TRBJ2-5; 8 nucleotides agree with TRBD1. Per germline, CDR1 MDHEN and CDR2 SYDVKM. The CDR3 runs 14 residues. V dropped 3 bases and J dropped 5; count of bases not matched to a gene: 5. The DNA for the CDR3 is TGTGCCAGCAGTTTTGGGGGACAGGAGGAGACCCAGTACTTC. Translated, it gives CASSFGGQEETQYF.

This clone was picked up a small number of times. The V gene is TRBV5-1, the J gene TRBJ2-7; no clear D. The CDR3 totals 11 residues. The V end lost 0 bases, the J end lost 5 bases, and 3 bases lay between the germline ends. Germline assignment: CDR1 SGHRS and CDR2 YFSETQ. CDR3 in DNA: TGCGCCAGCAGCTTGGAGCACGAGCAGTACTTC. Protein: CASSLEHEQYF.

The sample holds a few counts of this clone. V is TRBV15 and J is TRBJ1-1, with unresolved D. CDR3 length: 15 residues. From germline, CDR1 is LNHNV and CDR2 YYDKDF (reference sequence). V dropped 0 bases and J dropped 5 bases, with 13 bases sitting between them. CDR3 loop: CATSRDPLGGTEAFF. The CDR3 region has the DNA TGTGCCACCAGCAGAGATCCCCTGGGAGGAACTGAAGCTTTCTTT.

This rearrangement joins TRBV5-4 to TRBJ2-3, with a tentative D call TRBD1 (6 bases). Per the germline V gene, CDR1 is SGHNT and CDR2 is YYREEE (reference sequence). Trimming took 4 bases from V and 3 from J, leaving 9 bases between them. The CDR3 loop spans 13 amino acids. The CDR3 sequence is CASSTGITDTQYF. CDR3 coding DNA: TGTGCCAGCAGCACAGGGATTACAGATACGCAGTATTTT.

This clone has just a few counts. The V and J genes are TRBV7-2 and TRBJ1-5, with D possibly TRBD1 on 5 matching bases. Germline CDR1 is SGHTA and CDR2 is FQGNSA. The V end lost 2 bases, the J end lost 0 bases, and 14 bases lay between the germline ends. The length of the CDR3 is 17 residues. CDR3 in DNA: TGTGCCAGCAGCTTATTCCCAGGGCCATATAGCAATCAGCCCCAGCATTTT. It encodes CASSLFPGPYSNQPQHF. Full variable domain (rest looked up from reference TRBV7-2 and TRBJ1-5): GAGVSQSPSNKVTEKGKDVELRCDPISGHTALYWYRQSLGQGLEFLIYFQGNSAPDKSGLPSDRFSAERTGGSVSTLTIQRTQQEDSAVYLCASSLFPGPYSNQPQHFGDGTRLSIL.

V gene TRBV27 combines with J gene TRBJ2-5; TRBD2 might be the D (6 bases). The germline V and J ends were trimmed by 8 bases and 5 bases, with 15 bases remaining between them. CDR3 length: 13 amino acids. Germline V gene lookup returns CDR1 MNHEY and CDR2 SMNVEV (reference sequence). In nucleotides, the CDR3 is TGTGCCAGCGCGCGAATAGGAGGGGAGACCCAGTACTTC. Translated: CASARIGGETQYF.